This TCR beta chain emerged from a study of a mutant IDH1 vaccine in newly diagnosed glioma. Study as a whole: Patients under treatment included approximately 60% males and 37.5% females and had a mean age of approximately 44 years. Week 35 brought visit V12, which was followed by visit V13 at week 47.

Time point denoted: week 47, end of study. Every single dose of the vaccine, 300 ug of mutant IDH1 20-mer peptide, came with topical imiquimod. Eight vaccine doses were administered to patients at weeks 1, 3, 5, 7, 11, 15, 19 and 23. This clone was found a few times. Its antigen is not known. TCRdb's copy holds only in-frame clones and misses some; the assay was immunoSEQ multiplex PCR. The sample shows 60,000 to 65,000 clones, around 83% of them seen only once. Between the trimmed V and J ends, which lost 2 bases and 5 bases, there was a span of 6 bases. Germline V gene data show CDR1 as ENHRY and CDR2 as SYGVKD. This CDR3 region has 13 residues.

This TCR derives from a man aged 30 to 39 with glioma. V gene TRBV10-3 combines with J gene TRBJ1-4; D ambiguous. The source material was PBMCs, sampled from a glioma patient whose treatment included an IDH1 peptide vaccine. The CDR3 DNA sequence: TGTGCCATCAGTGAGCGGAACAATGAAAAACTGTTTTTT. Protein sequence: CAISERNNEKLFF.